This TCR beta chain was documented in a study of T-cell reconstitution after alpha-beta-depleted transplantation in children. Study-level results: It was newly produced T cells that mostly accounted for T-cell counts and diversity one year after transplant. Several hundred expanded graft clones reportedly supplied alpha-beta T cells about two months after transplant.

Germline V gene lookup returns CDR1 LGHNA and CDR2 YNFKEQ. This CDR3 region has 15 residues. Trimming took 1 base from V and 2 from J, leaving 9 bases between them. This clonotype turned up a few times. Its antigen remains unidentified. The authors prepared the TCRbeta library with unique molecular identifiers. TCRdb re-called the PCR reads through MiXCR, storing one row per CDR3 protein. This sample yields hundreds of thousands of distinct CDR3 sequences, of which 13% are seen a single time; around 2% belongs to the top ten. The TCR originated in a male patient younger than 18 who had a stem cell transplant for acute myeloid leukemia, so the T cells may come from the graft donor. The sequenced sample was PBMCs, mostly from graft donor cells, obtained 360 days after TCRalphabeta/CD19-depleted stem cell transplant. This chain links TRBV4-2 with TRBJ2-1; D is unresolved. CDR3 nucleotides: TGTGCCAGCAGCCAAGTCCGAGCGCCCTACAATGAGCAGTTCTTC. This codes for CASSQVRAPYNEQFF.